Detailed here is one TCR beta chain. No antigen is known for it. The sample is drawn from a study of T cell repertoires in cytomegalovirus infection. Study context: Recently identified HLA-C-restricted CMV epitopes were used, and well-studied HLA-B-restricted CMV epitopes were used as well. Both CMV infection and a matching HLA type were indicated by public TCR beta signatures.

TCRdb called the reads again in MiXCR, with one record for every CDR3 protein. This table holds under 150,000 distinct CDR3 sequences, under 35% found once. V lost 7 bases and J 3 bases, leaving 12 bases between the germline ends. The CDR3 sequence is 14 residues long. CDR1 LNHDA and CDR2 SQIVND come from the germline V gene (reference sequence). Study-level results: What dominated the ex vivo response were HLA-C-restricted CMV-specific TCR beta clonotypes.

The sample consisted of CD8+ T cells from cultured PBMCs, taken from culture after CMV antigen stimulation. The V call is TRBV19, the J call TRBJ2-2; D could derive from TRBD1 or TRBD2 (5 bases each). The sequence was obtained from a human donor in good health (CMV status not recorded). Some clones in this sample may be carry-over from other donors' samples. CDR3 loop: CASTPRGDTGELFF. Here the CDR3 DNA reads TGTGCCAGTACACCACGAGGGGACACCGGGGAGCTGTTTTTT.